This T cell receptor (beta chain) was obtained from a study of OX40 agonist ivuxolimab in advanced cancers. Study-wide background: With ivuxolimab, an agonistic anti-OX40 (CD134) antibody, patients were treated.

Study-wide results and caveats: There was clonal expansion of CD4+ and CD8+ blood T cells by week 6 at 0.1 to 3.0 mg/kg. Among expanded peripheral T cells, antigen specificity went undetermined.

V shed 1 base and J shed 4 bases, with 12 bases lying between them. The CDR3 covers 15 residues. Germline assignment: CDR1 KGHSH and CDR2 LQKENI. As to this clone: The antigen is not known.

Here immunoSEQ multiplex PCR was the method, and the copy in TCRdb shows in-frame clones only, minus some. The profile shows 60,000 or so clones, 82% of them singletons. The V call is TRBV18, the J call TRBJ2-3; D remains unclear. This receptor was obtained from an adult with an advanced solid tumor such as melanoma, head and neck, liver or kidney cancer. Specimen: CD4+ or CD8+ T cells sorted from blood, collected in a trial of the OX40 agonist ivuxolimab. The CDR3, as DNA: TGTGCCAGCTCACCACTAGGTGAGACCCCAGATACGCAGTATTTT. Its translation: CASSPLGETPDTQYF. The full variable domain, with the rest looked up from reference TRBV18 and TRBJ2-3, is NAGVMQNPRHLVRRRGQEARLRCSPMKGHSHVYWYRQLPEEGLKFMVYLQKENIIDESGMPKERFSAEFPKEGPSILRIQQVVRGDSAAYFCASSPLGETPDTQYFGPGTRLTVL.